This entry describes one T cell receptor (beta chain). Its antigen is not known. The study sequenced TCR beta in blood CD8+ and CD4+ T cells. The CD8+ and CD4+ T cells were isolated magnetically using a negative isolation approach, whereas the TEMRA cells were enriched by FACS. This record belongs to a study of CD8 T cells in Susac syndrome. Study-level points and caveats: Only a relatively small number of individuals were included in the TCR sequencing and HLA analysis.

RNA totalling roughly 0.45 to 1 ug underwent reverse transcription with random hexamers. The CDR3 of TCR beta was amplified by immunoSEQ multiplex PCR across 54 Vbeta and 13 Jbeta. One entry per CDR3 protein results from TCRdb running MiXCR on the immunoSEQ multiplex PCR reads. The sample includes more than 200,000 distinct CDR3 sequences, about 93% of them seen just once. V lost 0 bases and J lost 0, with 15 bases in between. CDR3 length equals 19 residues. The V gene's germline CDR1 is MNHEY and CDR2 SMNVEV (reference sequence). The rearrangement uses TRBV27 and TRBJ2-6; no clear D. This TCR was sampled from a human donor with multiple sclerosis. The sample was CD4+ T cells from PBMCs. The CDR3 sequence is CASSLSYSLRPSGANVLTF. In nucleotides, the CDR3 is TGTGCCAGCAGTTTATCGTACAGCTTACGACCCTCTGGGGCCAACGTCCTGACTTTC.